Listed here are 9 T cell receptor beta chains from one sample, sequenced in a study of identical twins. MiXCR, run by TCRdb on the 5' RACE reads, gives a single entry per CDR3 protein. The sample shows about 530,000 distinct CDR3 sequences, about a fifth of them seen only once. In addition, the sample was reused for a study of yellow fever vaccine responses in identical twins.

Source material: CD4+ T cells sorted from blood. The origin of the receptors is a woman aged 18-29 years in good health.

This clonotype was seen a few times. This rearrangement joins TRBV28 to TRBJ1-1; TRBD1 aligns across 7 bases. The V and J ends lost 10 bases and 0 bases, in that order; junction bases with no gene match: 5. There are 13 residues in the CDR3. The V gene's germline CDR1 is MDHEN and CDR2 SYDVKM. The CDR3 here is CATRDRMNTEAFF. CDR3 nucleotide sequence: TGTGCCACCAGGGACAGAATGAACACTGAAGCTTTCTTT.

This clonotype has a handful of counts. The V gene is TRBV15, the J gene TRBJ1-1; 8 bases map to TRBD1. V trimming: 1 base; J trimming: 3 bases; junction bases outside the gene matches: 1. The CDR3 is 14 amino acids. The V gene's germline CDR1 is LNHNV and CDR2 YYDKDF (reference sequence). The DNA for the CDR3 is TGTGCCACCAGCAGAGGACAGGGGCACACTGAAGCTTTCTTT. Translation gives CATSRGQGHTEAFF.

This clonotype turned up a few times. This chain joins TRBV5-1 and TRBJ2-1; 8 nucleotides align to TRBD2. The germline gives CDR1 SGHRS, CDR2 YFSETQ. The CDR3 loop spans 13 amino acids. Trimming at V came to 5 bases and at J to 6 bases, leaving 4 bases not matched to a gene. CDR3 sequence (DNA): TGCGCCAGCAGACGGGGGGGTGGCAATGAGCAGTTCTTC. This encodes CASRRGGGNEQFF.

This chain joins TRBV27 and TRBJ2-3; D perhaps matches TRBD2 (5 bases). Germline V gene lookup returns CDR1 MNHEY and CDR2 SMNVEV (reference sequence). This CDR3 comprises 15 residues. Trimming pared 0 bases from V and 0 bases from J, leaving 7 bases between. The CDR3 is CASSLSRASTDTQYF. CDR3 in DNA: TGTGCCAGCAGTTTATCGAGGGCAAGCACAGATACGCAGTATTTT.

This clonotype turned up a few times. This chain joins TRBV12-3 or TRBV12-4 and TRBJ2-3, with 8 bases fitting TRBD2. The length of the CDR3 is 16 residues. V gave up 3 bases and J gave up 4 bases; unmatched junction bases: 9. The CDR3 DNA is TGTGCCAGCAGTTTTACCAGCGGGAGTCGTGCAGATACGCAGTATTTT. Its protein is CASSFTSGSRADTQYF.

The rearrangement uses TRBV3-1 and TRBJ2-4; D possibly corresponds to TRBD2 (5 bases). CDR3 length: 14 residues. V was trimmed by 0 bases and J by 7 bases, leaving 10 bases between them. Germline CDR1 and CDR2: LGHDT and YNNKEL (reference sequence). CDR3 bases: TGTGCCAGCAGCCAAGAGTCCCGGACTAACATTCAGTACTTC. It translates to CASSQESRTNIQYF.

This chain connects TRBV20-1 to TRBJ1-1, with unresolved D. CDR1 is DFQATT, CDR2 SNEGSKA, per germline (reference sequence). CDR3 size: 15 residues. V lost 0 bases and J 5 bases, leaving 16 bases between the germline ends. The CDR3 spells CSARDGVRFLTEAFF. The CDR3, as DNA: TGCAGTGCTAGAGATGGGGTCAGGTTCTTGACTGAAGCTTTCTTT.

The chain couples TRBV2 to TRBJ2-1; 13 bases are a match to TRBD2. Looked up from germline, CDR1 is SNHLY and CDR2 is FYNNEI. The J segment lost 4 bases and the V segment lost 9 bases, leaving 6 bases of the junction unmatched. This CDR3 region has 15 residues. DNA of the CDR3: TGTGCCAGGGGACTAGCGGGATCGATATACAATGAGCAGTTCTTC. The encoded protein is CARGLAGSIYNEQFF.

The chain joins TRBV20-1 to TRBJ2-5; D remains unclear. Germline CDR1 reads DFQATT; CDR2 reads SNEGSKA (reference sequence). This CDR3 comprises 12 residues. V dropped 5 bases and J dropped 1 base, with 8 bases sitting between them. CDR3 in DNA: TGCAGTGCTCACGGGCGCCAAGAGACCCAGTACTTC. It encodes CSAHGRQETQYF.